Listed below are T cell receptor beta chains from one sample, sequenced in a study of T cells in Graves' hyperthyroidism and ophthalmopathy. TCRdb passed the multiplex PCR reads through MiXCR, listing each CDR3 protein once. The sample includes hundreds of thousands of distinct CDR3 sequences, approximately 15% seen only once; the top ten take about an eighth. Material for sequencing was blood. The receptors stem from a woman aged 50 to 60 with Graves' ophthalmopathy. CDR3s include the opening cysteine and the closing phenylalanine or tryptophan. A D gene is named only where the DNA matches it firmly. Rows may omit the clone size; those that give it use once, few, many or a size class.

CDR3 protein: CASSLTLAGVYNEQFF
CDR3 DNA: TGCGCCAGCAGCTTGACCCTAGCGGGAGTCTACAATGAGCAGTTCTTC
J gene: TRBJ2-1
D gene: TRBD2
clone size: many
V gene: TRBV5-1

CDR3 protein: CASSHNHEASGRTGEQFF
CDR3 DNA: TGCGCCAGCAGCCATAACCACGAGGCTAGCGGGAGGACGGGGGAGCAGTTCTTC
J gene: TRBJ2-1
D gene: TRBD2
clone size: -
V gene: TRBV4-1

CDR3 protein: CASSEVSYNEQFF
CDR3 DNA: TGTGCCAGCAGTGAGGTCTCCTACAATGAGCAGTTCTTC
J gene: TRBJ2-1
D gene: -
clone size: many
V gene: TRBV2

CDR3 protein: CASSAGTSPVNEQFF
CDR3 DNA: TGTGCCAGCAGTGCCGGGACTAGCCCCGTCAATGAGCAGTTCTTC
J gene: TRBJ2-1
D gene: TRBD2
clone size: -
V gene: TRBV27

CDR3 protein: CASSFSGQGASSLYSPLHF
CDR3 DNA: TGTGCCAGCAGCTTTTCGGGACAGGGGGCCTCTTCTCTCTACTCACCCCTCCACTTT
J gene: TRBJ1-6
D gene: TRBD1
clone size: few
V gene: TRBV7-2

CDR3 protein: CASSFEIPYEQYF
CDR3 DNA: TGTGCCAGCAGCTTTGAGATCCCCTACGAGCAGTACTTC
J gene: TRBJ2-7
D gene: -
clone size: many
V gene: TRBV7-2

CDR3 protein: CAGRRGGQGEKLFF
CDR3 DNA: TGTGCCGGCCGGAGGGGGGGACAGGGCGAAAAACTGTTTTTT
J gene: TRBJ1-4
D gene: TRBD1
clone size: few
V gene: TRBV6-2/TRBV6-3

CDR3 protein: CASSSADRPADTQYF
CDR3 DNA: TGTGCCAGCAGTTCTGCGGACAGGCCAGCAGATACGCAGTATTTT
J gene: TRBJ2-3
D gene: TRBD1
clone size: few
V gene: TRBV28

CDR3 protein: CATSSQETQYF
CDR3 DNA: TGTGCCACCAGCAGTCAAGAGACCCAGTACTTC
J gene: TRBJ2-5
D gene: -
clone size: many
V gene: TRBV15

CDR3 protein: CASSPYIGGAWGNEQFF
CDR3 DNA: TGTGCCAGCAGCCCCTACATAGGGGGGGCTTGGGGCAATGAGCAGTTCTTC
J gene: TRBJ2-1
D gene: -
clone size: many
V gene: TRBV7-3

CDR3 protein: CASNLRHLNTGELFF
CDR3 DNA: TGTGCCAGCAACCTGAGGCACCTGAACACCGGGGAGCTGTTTTTT
J gene: TRBJ2-2
D gene: -
clone size: few
V gene: TRBV12-3/TRBV12-4

CDR3 protein: CASRIRGTGAVEQYF
CDR3 DNA: TGTGCCAGCAGAATACGGGGGACAGGGGCTGTCGAGCAGTACTTC
J gene: TRBJ2-7
D gene: TRBD1
clone size: -
V gene: TRBV6-2/TRBV6-3

CDR3 protein: CASEPGQSSNVNYNEQFF
CDR3 DNA: TGTGCCAGTGAGCCGGGACAGTCCTCCAATGTCAACTACAATGAGCAGTTCTTC
J gene: TRBJ2-1
D gene: TRBD1
clone size: many
V gene: TRBV7-9

CDR3 protein: CASSMGGDQPQHF
CDR3 DNA: TGTGCCAGCAGCATGGGGGGGGATCAGCCCCAGCATTTT
J gene: TRBJ1-5
D gene: -
clone size: many
V gene: TRBV12-3/TRBV12-4

CDR3 protein: CASSLSGGAEFF
CDR3 DNA: TGTGCCAGCAGCTTATCAGGGGGCGCGGAGTTCTTC
J gene: TRBJ2-1
D gene: TRBD1
clone size: -
V gene: TRBV7-9

CDR3 protein: CASSTHRGSMNTEAFF
CDR3 DNA: TGTGCCAGCAGCACCCACAGGGGATCGATGAACACTGAAGCTTTCTTT
J gene: TRBJ1-1
D gene: TRBD1
clone size: -
V gene: TRBV6-1

CDR3 protein: CSVGHTNTEAFF
CDR3 DNA: TGCAGCGTCGGTCACACGAACACTGAAGCTTTCTTT
J gene: TRBJ1-1
D gene: -
clone size: many
V gene: TRBV29-1

CDR3 protein: CAWSPARAVGLFF
CDR3 DNA: TGTGCCTGGAGTCCGGCTCGCGCCGTGGGACTGTTTTTT
J gene: TRBJ2-2
D gene: -
clone size: few
V gene: TRBV30

CDR3 protein: CAIRAFPADTEAFF
CDR3 DNA: TGTGCCATCAGGGCGTTCCCCGCGGACACTGAAGCTTTCTTT
J gene: TRBJ1-1
D gene: -
clone size: many
V gene: TRBV10-3

CDR3 protein: CASSFTDSRHYNEQFF
CDR3 DNA: TGTGCCAGCAGCTTTACGGACAGCAGACACTACAATGAGCAGTTCTTC
J gene: TRBJ2-1
D gene: -
clone size: many
V gene: TRBV11-2

CDR3 protein: CASSPAGGPVTGELFF
CDR3 DNA: TGCGCCAGCAGCCCAGCGGGAGGGCCGGTTACCGGGGAGCTGTTTTTT
J gene: TRBJ2-2
D gene: TRBD2
clone size: few
V gene: TRBV5-1

CDR3 protein: CASTLGQSYGDIQYF
CDR3 DNA: TGCGCCAGCACCCTTGGACAGTCTTATGGGGACATTCAGTACTTC
J gene: TRBJ2-4
D gene: -
clone size: -
V gene: TRBV5-1

CDR3 protein: CASSLGGTHYEQYF
CDR3 DNA: TGTGCCAGCAGCTTAGGAGGGACTCACTACGAGCAGTACTTC
J gene: TRBJ2-7
D gene: -
clone size: many
V gene: TRBV7-9

CDR3 protein: CASSLKGGTVSYNEQFF
CDR3 DNA: TGTGCCAGCAGCTTAAAGGGGGGGACGGTCTCCTACAATGAGCAGTTCTTC
J gene: TRBJ2-1
D gene: -
clone size: many
V gene: TRBV7-3

CDR3 protein: CASSISGRADNEQFF
CDR3 DNA: TGTGCCAGTAGTATCAGCGGGAGGGCCGACAATGAGCAGTTCTTC
J gene: TRBJ2-1
D gene: TRBD2
clone size: few
V gene: TRBV19

CDR3 protein: CASSESGGGPFNQPQHF
CDR3 DNA: TGCGCCAGCAGTGAGTCCGGGGGGGGACCTTTCAATCAGCCCCAGCATTTT
J gene: TRBJ1-5
D gene: -
clone size: -
V gene: TRBV10-2

CDR3 protein: CRAGTGVTDTQYF
CDR3 DNA: TGCAGGGCCGGGACAGGGGTCACAGATACGCAGTATTTT
J gene: TRBJ2-3
D gene: TRBD1
clone size: -
V gene: TRBV20-1

CDR3 protein: CASSLGLARGSYEQYF
CDR3 DNA: TGTGCCAGCAGTCTGGGACTAGCTCGGGGATCCTACGAGCAGTACTTC
J gene: TRBJ2-7
D gene: TRBD2
clone size: many
V gene: TRBV6-2/TRBV6-3

CDR3 protein: CSARVGGLAETGQYF
CDR3 DNA: TGCAGTGCTAGAGTCGGGGGACTAGCGGAAACGGGGCAGTACTTC
J gene: TRBJ2-7
D gene: TRBD2
clone size: many
V gene: TRBV20-1

CDR3 protein: CASSAGGSNQPQHF
CDR3 DNA: TGTGCCAGCAGCGCGGGGGGTAGCAATCAGCCCCAGCATTTT
J gene: TRBJ1-5
D gene: -
clone size: -
V gene: TRBV27

CDR3 protein: CASSELGGDSYEQYF
CDR3 DNA: TGTGCCAGCAGTGAATTAGGGGGCGATTCCTACGAGCAGTACTTC
J gene: TRBJ2-7
D gene: TRBD1
clone size: -
V gene: TRBV25-1

CDR3 protein: CASSVDGRWTEAFF
CDR3 DNA: TGTGCCAGCAGCGTAGATGGCAGATGGACTGAAGCTTTCTTT
J gene: TRBJ1-1
D gene: -
clone size: -
V gene: TRBV9

CDR3 protein: CASSLINQPQHF
CDR3 DNA: TGTGCCAGCAGCCTTATCAATCAGCCCCAGCATTTT
J gene: TRBJ1-5
D gene: -
clone size: many
V gene: TRBV3-1

CDR3 protein: CSAETSGSYEQYF
CDR3 DNA: TGCAGCGCCGAGACTAGCGGGAGTTACGAGCAGTACTTC
J gene: TRBJ2-7
D gene: TRBD2
clone size: many
V gene: TRBV29-1

CDR3 protein: CASSLRTGTAVYGYTF
CDR3 DNA: TGTGCCAGCAGCTTGAGAACCGGGACAGCTGTTTATGGCTACACCTTC
J gene: TRBJ1-2
D gene: TRBD1
clone size: few
V gene: TRBV5-4

CDR3 protein: CASRETGEWETQYF
CDR3 DNA: TGTGCCAGCAGAGAAACAGGGGAGTGGGAGACCCAGTACTTC
J gene: TRBJ2-5
D gene: TRBD1
clone size: -
V gene: TRBV27

CDR3 protein: CASSSPETQYF
CDR3 DNA: TGCGCCAGCAGCTCCCCCGAGACCCAGTACTTC
J gene: TRBJ2-5
D gene: -
clone size: -
V gene: TRBV5-1

CDR3 protein: CSVEIEGWGSGNTIYF
CDR3 DNA: TGCAGCGTTGAAATCGAGGGTTGGGGCTCTGGAAACACCATATATTTT
J gene: TRBJ1-3
D gene: -
clone size: -
V gene: TRBV29-1